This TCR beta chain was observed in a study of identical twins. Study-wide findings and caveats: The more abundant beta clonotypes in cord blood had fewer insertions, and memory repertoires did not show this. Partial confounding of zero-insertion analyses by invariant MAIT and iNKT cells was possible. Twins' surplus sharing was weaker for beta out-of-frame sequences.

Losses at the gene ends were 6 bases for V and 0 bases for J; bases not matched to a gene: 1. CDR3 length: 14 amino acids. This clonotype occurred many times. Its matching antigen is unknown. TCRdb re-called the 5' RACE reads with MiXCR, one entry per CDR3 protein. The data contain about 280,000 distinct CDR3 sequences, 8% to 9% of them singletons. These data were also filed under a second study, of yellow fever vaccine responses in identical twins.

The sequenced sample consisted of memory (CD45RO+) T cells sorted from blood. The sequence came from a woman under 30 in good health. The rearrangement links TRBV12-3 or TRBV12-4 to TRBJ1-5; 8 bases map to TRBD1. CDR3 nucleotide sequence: TGTGCCAGCAGGGGGACAGGTAGCAATCAGCCCCAGCATTTT. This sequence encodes CASRGTGSNQPQHF.